The T cell receptor beta chain under discussion was sequenced for a study of blood T cell repertoires in COVID-19. Study-wide context: There were acute and convalescent COVID-19 samples, and they came from the United States, Italy and Spain. T cells, B-cell-depleted T cells, or PBMCs provided the cDNA or gDNA that served as material.

How the authors handled the data: Estimates of nucleated cell counts were drawn from the amplification of reference gene primers. Some clones are missing from TCRdb's copy, which holds only in-frame ones; the method was immunoSEQ multiplex PCR. D and trimming were read from the DNA, whereas the V and J calls and clone size are those reported in that table. The sample lists tens of thousands of clones; roughly 92% were seen once. The CDR3 totals 11 residues. Trimming left V 5 bases short and J 3 bases short, with 4 bases between. The germline V gene encodes CDR1 MDHEN and CDR2 SYDVKM. The origin of this receptor is a man aged 50 to 60 with active COVID-19. The chain couples TRBV28 to TRBJ1-2; D gene unclear. The sample consisted of peripheral blood. The CDR3 DNA is TGTGCCAGCAGTCAGTACTATGGCTACACCTTC. It encodes CASSQYYGYTF.